The text below deals with one T cell receptor beta chain. This sample stems from a study of blood T cell repertoires in COVID-19. About the research overall: COVID-19 samples from acute and convalescent phases originated in the United States, Italy and Spain.

Losses at the gene ends were 1 base for V and 3 bases for J; bases not matched to a gene: 4. The CDR3 runs 15 residues. Germline V CDR1 and CDR2: SGHAT, FQNNGV. Per the study methods: Estimation of nucleated cell counts relied on the amplification of reference gene primers. Repertoires were generated with immunoSEQ multiplex PCR, while TCRdb's copy carries only in-frame clones and drops some. For V, J and clone size, that table is used; D and trimming come from the DNA. The data show under 300,000 clones, roughly 87% seen once. The sample was peripheral blood. The V and J genes are TRBV11-2 and TRBJ2-7, with 9 bases fitting TRBD2. This receptor was taken from a man aged 55 to 70 who had recovered from COVID-19. The CDR3 protein is CASSLAAGGIYEQYF. The CDR3 DNA reads TGTGCCAGCAGCTTAGCAGCGGGGGGCATCTACGAGCAGTACTTC.